A single sample is the source of the 11 T cell receptor beta chains below, sequenced in a study of cytomegalovirus exposure and HLA in healthy donors. PCR used 60 Vbeta primers and 13 Jbeta primers. The repertoire was sequenced with immunoSEQ multiplex PCR; TCRdb's copy has only in-frame clones and lacks some. The sample has about 140,000 clones, 80% seen once. The sample was PBMCs. The source of these receptors is a young man in good health and CMV-seronegative.

The chain recombines TRBV6-5 with TRBJ2-7; tentatively, D is TRBD2 (6 bases). Trimming removed 5 bases at V and 0 bases at J, with 11 bases between. The CDR3 is 14 residues long. The germline gives CDR1 MNHEY, CDR2 SVGAGI. CDR3: CASSEAGYSYEQYF. DNA for the CDR3: TGTGCCAGCAGTGAGGCGGGATACTCCTACGAGCAGTACTTC.

V and J are TRBV10-2 and TRBJ2-2; possible D gene TRBD1, 6 bases. V was clipped by 3 bases and J by 6 bases, with 8 bases between them. CDR1 and CDR2 (germline): WSHSY, SAAADI. The CDR3 loop spans 13 amino acids. CDR3 nucleotide sequence: TGCGCCAGCAGTGAACAGGGACCCGGGGAGCTGTTTTTT. Translating it yields CASSEQGPGELFF.

This clone has only one observation. The CDR3 sequence is CAWSVARGPYEQYF. CDR3 nucleotide sequence: TGTGCCTGGAGTGTAGCCAGGGGACCCTACGAGCAGTACTTC. The genes are TRBV30 and TRBJ2-7, with a weak D call TRBD1 (6 bases). V lost 0 bases and J lost 2, with 11 bases in between. The CDR3 extends over 14 amino acids. Germline assignment: CDR1 GTSNPN and CDR2 SVGIG (reference sequence).

This clone came up a few times. The chain joins TRBV7-9 to TRBJ2-5; D may be TRBD1 (6 bases). V lost 5 bases to trimming and J lost 2 bases, with 18 bases between them. Germline V gene data show CDR1 as SEHNR and CDR2 as FQNEAQ (reference sequence). The CDR3 totals 16 residues. The CDR3 is CASSPTGHLEQETQYF. CDR3 DNA sequence: TGTGCCAGCAGCCCCACGGGACACCTTGAACAAGAGACCCAGTACTTC.

This chain joins TRBV7-2 and TRBJ2-7, with a possible D match to TRBD1 (5 bases). V lost 3 bases, J lost 2 bases, and 14 bases lay in between. This CDR3 spans 15 amino acids. Germline values: CDR1 SGHTA, CDR2 FQGNSA. The CDR3 spells CASSFVTEPTYEQYF. CDR3 in DNA: TGTGCCAGCAGCTTCGTGACAGAGCCTACCTACGAGCAGTACTTC.

The V call is TRBV2, the J call TRBJ2-3, with a tentative D call TRBD1 (6 bases). V was cut by 5 bases and J by 2 bases, with 11 bases left in between. Looked up from germline, CDR1 is SNHLY and CDR2 is FYNNEI. The CDR3 is made up of 14 amino acids. DNA of the CDR3: TGTGCCAGCAGTACAACAGGGTACACAGATACGCAGTATTTT. This codes for CASSTTGYTDTQYF.

The chain is built from TRBV5-8 and TRBJ1-4, with 9 bases that match TRBD1. The CDR3 runs 15 residues. Germline loops: CDR1 SGHTS, CDR2 YDEGEE. V trimming: 4 bases; J trimming: 8 bases; junction bases outside the gene matches: 9. Here the CDR3 DNA reads TGTGCCAGCAGCCGCGGAACAGGGGGCGCAGAAAAACTGTTTTTT. It yields the protein CASSRGTGGAEKLFF. Full variable domain (rest looked up from reference TRBV5-8 and TRBJ1-4): EAGVTQSPTHLIKTRGQQATLRCSPISGHTSVYWYQQALGLGLQFLLWYDEGEERNRGNFPPRFSGRQFPNYSSELNVNALELEDSALYLCASSRGTGGAEKLFFGSGTQLSVL.

The chain carries TRBV2 and TRBJ1-2; D is undetermined. This CDR3 spans 14 amino acids. Germline CDR1 reads SNHLY; CDR2 reads FYNNEI. The ends were cut back, 2 bases at V and 4 bases at J, with 11 bases in the middle. Here the CDR3 DNA reads TGTGCCAGCAGTGAACCACTTTCCTCCTATGGCTACACCTTC. Amino acid sequence: CASSEPLSSYGYTF.

The rearrangement links TRBV18 to TRBJ2-1; 9 positions match TRBD2. This CDR3 has 15 residues. From germline, CDR1 is KGHSH and CDR2 LQKENI. The trim removed 7 bases at V and 7 bases at J, leaving 11 bases unmatched. Written as DNA, the CDR3 is TGTGCCAGCTTGACTGGGCGGGAGGGCCGAAATGAGCAGTTCTTC. Translating gives CASLTGREGRNEQFF.

This chain connects TRBV28 to TRBJ2-2, with 9 bases that match TRBD1. Germline V lookup: CDR1 MDHEN, CDR2 SYDVKM. The V gene end was trimmed by 6 bases and the J gene end by 5 bases; junction bases not matched to a gene: 4. There are 14 residues in the CDR3. CDR3 loop: CASRDRGITGELFF. The CDR3, as DNA: TGTGCCAGCAGGGACAGGGGAATTACCGGGGAGCTGTTTTTT. The full variable domain, rest sourced from reference TRBV28 and TRBJ2-2, is DVKVTQSSRYLVKRTGEKVFLECVQDMDHENMFWYRQDPGLGLRLIYFSYDVKMKEKGDIPEGYSVSREKKERFSLILESASTNQTSMYLCASRDRGITGELFFGEGSRLTVL.

This clone was counted between two and nine times. The J gene is TRBJ2-7, the V gene TRBV7-9; D perhaps matches TRBD1 (5 bases). V was pared by 4 bases and J by 3 bases, with 7 bases between. Germline CDR1 reads SEHNR; CDR2 reads FQNEAQ (reference sequence). This CDR3 is 12 amino acids long. This CDR3 reads CASSSQGYEQYF. Written as DNA, the CDR3 is TGTGCCAGCAGCTCCCAGGGCTACGAGCAGTACTTC.